The 21 T cell receptor beta chains given below trace back to one sample, sequenced in a study of T-cell memory formation after mild COVID-19 (dated by TCRdb to the early 2020s). The library was produced with 5' RACE. Instrument on record: Illumina NovaSeq 6000. The public sequencing data were trimmed at Q25 with fastp and processed into clonotypes with MiXCR by TCRdb, which kept only in-frame beta chains. All rows with the same CDR3 protein become a single entry with the most common DNA and genes. The sample profile shows 250,000 to 350,000 distinct CDR3 sequences; 15% to 20% of them were found once. About 21% of the sample lies in the top ten. The material sequenced was PBMCs or a T cell subset sorted from them (not recorded which). These receptors were taken from a man in his late teens or twenties who had mild COVID-19 (a few samples of this study predate the infection). The sample titles of this study are shuffled in the database, so cell type and time point are left out; the donor was told from shared clones.

A few counts support this clonotype. V gene TRBV10-3 combines with J gene TRBJ2-1; 13 nucleotides align to TRBD2. CDR1 and CDR2 (germline): ENHRY, SYGVKD. The CDR3 has 15 residues. V dropped 8 bases and J dropped 8; count of bases not matched to a gene: 9. CDR3 in DNA: TGTGCCATCGCTACCGGGACTAGCGGGGCGGATGAGCAGTTCTTC. Translating gives CAIATGTSGADEQFF.

The CDR3 DNA sequence: TGCAGTGCGCTGACCAGGGATAGTGGCTACACCTTC. Encoded protein: CSALTRDSGYTF. V is TRBV20-1 and J is TRBJ1-2; possibly TRBD1 for D (5 bases). Germline V gene data show CDR1 as DFQATT and CDR2 as SNEGSKA (reference sequence). Trimming pared 6 bases from V and 7 bases from J, leaving 15 bases between. CDR3 length: 12 residues.

The chain employs TRBV7-9 and TRBJ1-6, with 9 nucleotides matching TRBD1. This CDR3 has 17 amino acids. Germline CDR1 and CDR2: SEHNR and FQNEAQ (reference sequence). The trim removed 4 bases at V and 7 bases at J, leaving 11 bases unmatched. CDR3 sequence (DNA): TGTGCCAGCAGCTCTGCACGCCCCGGGACAGGGAATTCACCCCTCCACTTT. Protein product: CASSSARPGTGNSPLHF.

CDR3 sequence: CASSPGLLGNSPLHF. The DNA for the CDR3 is TGTGCCAGCTCACCTGGGCTCTTGGGGAATTCACCCCTCCACTTT. The J gene is TRBJ1-6, the V gene TRBV18, with unresolved D. The V end lost 3 bases, the J end lost 7 bases, and 13 bases lay between the germline ends. CDR1 is KGHSH, CDR2 LQKENI, per germline. The CDR3 sequence is 15 residues long.

This clonotype was found a few times. V usage is TRBV5-6 and J usage is TRBJ2-1; the match to TRBD2 covers 9 bases. The length of the CDR3 is 15 residues. Germline CDR1 and CDR2: SGHDT and YYEEEE. The trim removed 3 bases at V and 4 bases at J, leaving 5 bases unmatched. The DNA for the CDR3 is TGTGCCAGCAGCTCTGGGACTAGCTGGTACAATGAGCAGTTCTTC. This codes for CASSSGTSWYNEQFF.

This clonotype was observed a handful of times. The rearrangement links TRBV11-2 to TRBJ2-7; maybe TRBD2 (5 bases). Trimming took 2 bases from V and 6 from J, leaving 11 bases between them. CDR3 size: 13 residues. Germline assignment: CDR1 SGHAT and CDR2 FQNNGV. The CDR3 is CASSLQIRGEQYV. CDR3 coding DNA: TGTGCCAGCAGCTTACAGATTCGGGGCGAGCAGTACGTC.

V gene TRBV7-9 combines with J gene TRBJ2-7; TRBD1 matches 7 bases. Trimming took 8 bases from V and 2 from J; bases not matched to a gene: 3. The CDR3 covers 12 residues. Germline lookup yields CDR1 SEHNR and CDR2 FQNEAQ (reference sequence). CDR3 bases: TGTGCCAGCGAAGACAGGGCCTACGAGCAGTACTTC. It translates to CASEDRAYEQYF.

Note on this clonotype: An end of the junction differs from the germline gene, which may be a read error. The rearrangement joins TRBV6-1 to TRBJ1-2; possibly TRBD1 for D (5 bases). The CDR3 consists of 12 residues. Germline V lookup: CDR1 MNHNS, CDR2 SASEGT. The CDR3 nucleotides are TGTGCCAGCAGTGAAGCGCCGGGGACGGAGAGCTTC. It yields the protein CASSEAPGTESF.

The sample holds many counts of this clonotype. The chain carries TRBV5-1 and TRBJ2-3; 13 nucleotides align to TRBD2. Germline V gene lookup returns CDR1 SGHRS and CDR2 YFSETQ. There are 15 residues in the CDR3. V shed 4 bases and J 6 bases; nucleotides not matched to a gene: 5. CDR3 sequence (DNA): TGCGCCAGCAGCACTCAGACTAGCGGGGGGGATACGCAGTATTTT. Amino acids: CASSTQTSGGDTQYF.

This clonotype was seen a handful of times. The chain recombines TRBV5-1 with TRBJ2-7; D ambiguous. The ends were cut back, 2 bases at V and 4 bases at J, with 19 bases in the middle. The CDR3 spans 16 residues. The germline V gene encodes CDR1 SGHRS and CDR2 YFSETQ. The CDR3 DNA sequence: TGCGCCAGCAGCTTTGTCGGTCGCGGTTTGCCTTACGAGCAGTACGTC. Translation: CASSFVGRGLPYEQYV.

J is TRBJ2-3 and V is TRBV3-1; D is unclear. With 0 bases removed from V and 6 bases from J, the gap between germline ends came to 10 bases. The CDR3 has 14 amino acids. Germline V gives CDR1 LGHDT, CDR2 YNNKEL (reference sequence). The DNA for the CDR3 is TGTGCCAGCAGCCAAGAAATCGGAACCGATACGCAGTATTTT. Encoded protein: CASSQEIGTDTQYF.

This clonotype was seen a handful of times. The DNA of the CDR3 is TGTGCCAGCCTACCTGGGGACACTGAAGCTTTCTTT. Translation gives CASLPGDTEAFF. This chain links TRBV3-2 with TRBJ1-1. TRBV3-2 constitutes a pseudogene. This CDR3 is 12 amino acids long.

In its sample, this clonotype was seen a few times. The gene calls are TRBV7-9 and TRBJ2-5; D ambiguous. V was cut by 8 bases and J by 5 bases, with 9 bases left in between. Germline CDR1 SEHNR, CDR2 FQNEAQ (reference sequence). This CDR3 contains 11 residues. CDR3 residues: CASQISETQYF. The CDR3 DNA reads TGTGCCAGCCAGATATCGGAGACCCAGTACTTC.

This clonotype has a handful of counts. The chain combines TRBV7-2 with TRBJ2-5; D gene uncertain. From germline, CDR1 is SGHTA and CDR2 FQGNSA. This CDR3 has 12 amino acids. Trimming removed 5 bases from V and 4 bases from J, with 8 bases in between. In DNA form, the CDR3 reads TGTGCCAGCAGCCAGTGGGCAGAGACCCAGTACTTC. Encoded protein: CASSQWAETQYF.

This clonotype came up many times. V usage is TRBV7-9 and J usage is TRBJ1-3; 10 bases are a match to TRBD1. V dropped 5 bases and J dropped 2; count of bases not matched to a gene: 3. Germline V gene sequence: CDR1 SEHNR, CDR2 FQNEAQ (reference sequence). The length of the CDR3 is 15 residues. DNA of the CDR3: TGTGCCAGCAGCCTGACAGGGGGCACTGGAAACACCATATATTTT. Its translation: CASSLTGGTGNTIYF.

Here the CDR3 reads CASSGPGQGRFEAFF. The CDR3 DNA reads as TGCGCCAGCAGCGGACCGGGACAGGGTCGTTTTGAAGCTTTCTTT. The chain uses TRBV5-1 and TRBJ1-1; 9 nucleotides line up with TRBD1. The V and J ends lost 4 bases and 7 bases, in that order; junction bases with no gene match: 11. Germline V gene lookup returns CDR1 SGHRS and CDR2 YFSETQ. This CDR3 region has 15 residues.

This clonotype has ten or more counts. The chain has TRBV6-5 and TRBJ1-2; 8 positions agree with TRBD1. The CDR3 is made up of 15 amino acids. Germline-derived CDR1 and CDR2 are MNHEY and SVGAGI. V was pared by 0 bases and J by 8 bases, with 8 bases of the junction left unmatched. The CDR3 DNA reads as TGTGCCAGCAGTTACTCGGGCAGGGGGCGCGTAGGCTACACCTTC. This encodes CASSYSGRGRVGYTF.

Only one count was recorded for this clonotype. V is TRBV7-2 and J is TRBJ1-2; 7 positions agree with TRBD1. V dropped 5 bases and J dropped 7; count of bases not matched to a gene: 7. Germline V gives CDR1 SGHTA, CDR2 FQGNSA. This CDR3 has 13 amino acids. The CDR3 nucleotides read TGTGCCAGCAGCCCGGCAGGGGGGGTTGGCTACACCTTC. Translated, it gives CASSPAGGVGYTF.

At least ten counts were recorded for this clonotype. V usage is TRBV7-2 and J usage is TRBJ2-2; no firm D call. This CDR3 has 12 amino acids. Trimming cost V 8 bases and J 5 bases, with 9 bases left between them. Germline CDR1 reads SGHTA; CDR2 reads FQGNSA. The CDR3 is CASGPSTGELFF. CDR3 DNA: TGTGCCAGCGGCCCTTCGACCGGGGAGCTGTTTTTT.

This clonotype was counted a few times. This chain uses TRBV7-2 with TRBJ2-2; maybe TRBD2 (5 bases). This CDR3 has 14 amino acids. The germline V and J ends were trimmed by 0 bases and 15 bases, with 17 bases remaining between them. CDR1 SGHTA and CDR2 FQGNSA come from the germline V gene. The CDR3 is CASSLARSGMVVFF. In nucleotides, the CDR3 is TGTGCCAGCAGCTTAGCGAGGTCGGGAATGGTGGTGTTTTTT.

This clonotype showed up just a few times. The rearrangement links TRBV21-1 to TRBJ2-7; TRBD1, the table's D call, was not compared with the DNA. TRBV21-1 counts as a pseudogene. The CDR3 has 14 amino acids. The CDR3 sequence: CASSKTLQGPEQYF. The CDR3, as DNA: TGTGCCAGCAGTAAAACCCTACAGGGTCCCGAGCAGTACTTC.